The T cell receptor beta chain under discussion was sequenced for a study of hypomethylating agent response in myelodysplastic syndrome (dated by TCRdb to the early 2020s). About the investigation overall: Patients were treated with the hypomethylating agents azacitidine (most of the 11) or decitabine (3 of 11). The cohort was composed of roughly ten male and 2 female myelodysplastic syndrome patients. About 6 patients had a response of complete response or hematologic improvement, and roughly five patients did not respond. Patients had a mean age of approximately 67 +/- 5.9 years, and a diploid cytogenetic profile was the most common. Response was defined as complete response or hematologic improvement, and any patient who met neither criterion was considered a non-responder. TET2 was the most frequent mutation, present in about 45% of the 11 patients. Beyond this particular receptor, the publication reports: Only approximately ten patients were analyzed, so the cohort was small. No significant change in richness, rarefaction diversity or clonality was detected after hypomethylating agent treatment, either across all patients or within response groups. Whether the shared GLIPH2 clusters possibly recognize novel MDS antigens was not confirmed and still needs to be tested experimentally. Novel clonotypes were found to emerge more often in responders, whereas more contracted clonotypes were observed in non-responders after treatment. Age matching of healthy control donors to MDS patients was not performed, and the MDS versus healthy comparison could have been impacted by this lack of age matching.

T-cell subsets were not sorted, and bulk bone marrow was analyzed instead. Bone marrow from 10 or so myelodysplastic syndrome patients was immunosequenced for TCR beta CDR3 regions before and after hypomethylating agent therapy. Each patient contributed a baseline bone marrow plus two to three bone marrows at different post-treatment timepoints for longitudinal repertoire tracking. Genomic DNA was extracted from whole bone marrow, and quality was checked by TapeStation, NanoDrop OneC and PicoGreen assays. Libraries were made using the immunoSEQ multiplex PCR assay. Survey resolution was used, with two replicates of around 200 ng each, totaling 400 ng of DNA per sample. Rearranged TCRB sequences in genomic DNA were detected with the hsTCRB kit using multiplex PCR primers targeting V and J genes. To amplify the CDR3 region, the first PCR ran for about 30 cycles with the QIAGEN Multiplex PCR Kit. A second PCR of approximately 8 cycles attached sample barcodes and Illumina adapters to each replicate. Quantification of the pooled libraries was done with a QuantStudio 6 and the KAPA library quantification kit. About 15 pM of pooled libraries was sequenced on an Illumina MiSeq using 156-cycle single-end reads and a 15-cycle index read. Per the original workflow: Of some 170,000 unique clonotypes, 1.5% to 2% were flagged by VDJdb annotation as previously reported viral-epitope-specific clonotypes. The immunoSEQ Data Assistant and immunoSEQ Analyzer converted raw reads into normalized, annotated TCRB repertoires. Clonotypes were analyzed with BioAnalyzer and version 0.6.5 of the immunarch R package. Before richness was estimated, every repertoire was downsampled to match the clone count of the smallest repertoire. Clonotypes were categorized as expanded, contracted or novel by Fisher's exact tests, where a novel clonotype had zero frequency before treatment. GLIPH2 clustered significantly changed CDR3 beta sequences using simulation_depth=1000 and kmer_min_depth=3, excluding CDR3s shorter than five residues. TCRdb holds this immuneACCESS table with in-frame rearrangements only. Some clones are missing; in checked studies, unresolved V genes explain under half, and the rest has no known cause. That table is the source of V, J and clone size, and D and trimming were worked out from the DNA. The sample table holds approximately 4,500 clones, of which about 80% were seen once. The ten largest account for about 7.1% of the sample.

The CDR3 starts with the cysteine, ends with the phenylalanine, and has 16 residues. Solely the CDR3 DNA is kept, with 48 bases framed from the first base. Via the germline V gene (reference sequence), CDR1 is SEHNR and CDR2 FQNEAQ. Compared with germline, V lacks 4 bases and J lacks 5 bases; bases without a gene match: 8. About this clone: No antigen is known for it. Base quality data are lacking; no much larger clone is found one base away.

The chain is made from TRBV7-9 and TRBJ1-4; 9 central bases correspond to TRBD1. The source material was bone marrow, sampled before or after starting hypomethylating agent treatment for myelodysplastic syndrome (not recorded which). The receptor comes from a human donor with myelodysplastic syndrome. Read as DNA, the sequence is TGTGCCAGCAGCTGGGATACGGGGACAGGGAATGAAAAACTGTTTTTT. It translates as CASSWDTGTGNEKLFF.